The 20 T cell receptor beta chains reported below all come from one sample, sequenced in a study of T cell responses to AZD1222 COVID-19 vaccine. Only in-frame clones appear in the TCRdb table, and some are missing; sequencing was by immunoSEQ multiplex PCR. The sample consists of about 150,000 clones, 75% to 95% of them appearing once. The material sequenced was peripheral blood, taken 28 days after the second AZD1222 dose. Receptors originate from an adult who received the AZD1222 COVID-19 vaccine.

The J gene is TRBJ2-7, the V gene TRBV18, with 8 positions matching TRBD1. The CDR3 length is 14 residues. Germline V CDR1 and CDR2: KGHSH, LQKENI. V was pared by 6 bases and J by 2 bases, with 6 bases of the junction left unmatched. The CDR3 DNA reads TGTGCCAGCTCTACCCGGGACAGGCCCTACGAGCAGTACTTC. Its protein product is CASSTRDRPYEQYF.

This clone has more than one count but fewer than ten. The chain employs TRBV10-2 and TRBJ1-2; a possible D gene is TRBD1 (5 bases). Germline V gives CDR1 WSHSY, CDR2 SAAADI. This CDR3 is 12 amino acids long. The V and J ends lost 5 bases and 3 bases respectively, with 7 bases between them. The CDR3 bases are TGCGCCAGCAGTAGGGACGACTATGGCTACACCTTC. Translation gives CASSRDDYGYTF.

The chain has TRBV27 and TRBJ1-1, with D maybe TRBD1 (6 bases). The CDR3 has 13 amino acids. Deletions cut 6 bases from V and 11 bases from J, with 19 bases between. Germline CDR1 MNHEY, CDR2 SMNVEV (reference sequence). CDR3 nucleotides: TGTGCCAGCAGGACTACAGGGCCGGCTCAGGCTTTCTTT. It codes for CASRTTGPAQAFF.

This clone was detected only a few times. The CDR3 DNA reads TGTGCCAGCAGTTTGGGTTACGAGCAGTACTTC. Translated, it gives CASSLGYEQYF. This chain links TRBV6-6 with TRBJ2-7; no definite D call. The CDR3 runs 11 residues. Trimming left V 4 bases short and J 4 bases short, with 5 bases between. Germline values: CDR1 MNHNY, CDR2 SVGAGI (reference sequence).

The chain recombines TRBV18 with TRBJ2-7; tentative D call: TRBD1 (7 bases). With 3 bases removed from V and 3 bases from J, the gap between germline ends came to 12 bases. Germline V CDR1 and CDR2: KGHSH, LQKENI. This CDR3 is built from 14 residues. The CDR3 sequence: CASSPRQGLYEQYF. CDR3 coding DNA: TGTGCCAGCTCACCTCGACAGGGACTCTACGAGCAGTACTTC.

V and J are TRBV2 and TRBJ1-5, with 8 bases that match TRBD1. CDR3 size: 14 residues. The J segment lost 0 bases and the V segment lost 7 bases, leaving 2 bases of the junction unmatched. Germline values: CDR1 SNHLY, CDR2 FYNNEI. CDR3 loop: CASTGGNSNQPQHF. DNA of the CDR3: TGTGCCAGCACAGGGGGCAATAGCAATCAGCCCCAGCATTTT.

This clone was observed a single time. The genes are TRBV11-2 and TRBJ1-3; D not resolved. This CDR3 has 18 residues. V was cut by 0 bases and J by 0 bases, with 15 bases left in between. Germline lookup yields CDR1 SGHAT and CDR2 FQNNGV. The CDR3 DNA is TGTGCCAGCAGCTTAGAACGGGCACAATCTTTCTCTGGAAACACCATATATTTT. Residues: CASSLERAQSFSGNTIYF.

The chain has TRBV9 and TRBJ2-7; D unclear. The V and J ends lost 0 bases and 2 bases respectively, with 15 bases between them. CDR1 is SGDLS and CDR2 is YYNGEE in the germline V gene. CDR3 length equals 16 residues. In nucleotides, the CDR3 is TGTGCCAGCAGCGTAGAATCGGACCCTATGCCCTACGAGCAGTACTTC. Protein: CASSVESDPMPYEQYF.

The V call is TRBV6-1, the J call TRBJ1-1, with D perhaps TRBD1 (6 bases). V lost 3 bases to trimming and J lost 0 bases, with 11 bases between them. The germline V gene has CDR1 MNHNS and CDR2 SASEGT. The CDR3 runs to 15 residues. CDR3 DNA: TGTGCCAGCAGTGAGGGACACACCATGAACACTGAAGCTTTCTTT. It yields the protein CASSEGHTMNTEAFF.

The V and J genes are TRBV7-9 and TRBJ2-3; D is undetermined. In germline, CDR1 is SEHNR, CDR2 FQNEAQ (reference sequence). V was trimmed by 5 bases and J by 3 bases, leaving 6 bases between them. The CDR3 spans 12 residues. CDR3 sequence reads: CASSPTTDTQYF. As DNA, the CDR3 is TGTGCCAGCAGCCCTACTACAGATACGCAGTATTTT.

The chain couples TRBV3-1 (or the pseudogene TRBV3-2) to TRBJ2-1; 12 nucleotides line up with TRBD2. Germline loops: CDR1 LGHDT, CDR2 YNNKEL (reference sequence). The CDR3 extends over 16 amino acids. The ends lost 2 bases at V and 10 bases at J; junction bases unmatched: 9. CDR3 residues: CASSQPSSGTSGEQFF. CDR3 coding DNA: TGTGCCAGCAGCCAACCTTCTTCCGGGACTAGCGGGGAGCAGTTCTTC.

The genes are TRBV14 and TRBJ1-2, with D possibly TRBD1 on 5 matching bases. The CDR3 has 16 amino acids. V dropped 4 bases and J dropped 8 bases, with 23 bases sitting between them. Per germline, CDR1 SGHDN and CDR2 FVKESK. The CDR3 bases are TGTGCCAGCAGCCGAACCCAGGGTTCCGGTAGACGGGGCTACACCTTC. It codes for CASSRTQGSGRRGYTF.

The gene calls are TRBV2 and TRBJ2-1, with TRBD2 identical over 11 bases. The CDR3 sequence is 14 residues long. Per the germline V gene, CDR1 is SNHLY and CDR2 is FYNNEI. V trimming: 7 bases; J trimming: 5 bases; junction bases outside the gene matches: 4. CDR3 amino acids: CASNRGLADNEQFF. CDR3 nucleotide sequence: TGTGCCAGCAATAGGGGACTAGCGGACAATGAGCAGTTCTTC.

The rearrangement uses TRBV2 and TRBJ2-3; D unresolved. V lost 3 bases, J lost 2 bases, and 9 bases lay in between. This CDR3 region has 14 residues. In germline, CDR1 is SNHLY, CDR2 FYNNEI. The CDR3 region is CASSDGRVTDTQYF. DNA of the CDR3: TGTGCCAGCAGTGATGGAAGGGTCACAGATACGCAGTATTTT.

The chain carries TRBV6-5 and TRBJ1-6; weak D call: TRBD1 (6 bases). The V gene's germline CDR1 is MNHEY and CDR2 SVGAGI. V lost 0 bases and J 4 bases, leaving 10 bases between the germline ends. CDR3 length: 16 residues. In DNA form, the CDR3 reads TGTGCCAGCAGTTACTCCGGCACAGGGTATAATTCACCCCTCCACTTT. This gives the protein CASSYSGTGYNSPLHF.

The rearrangement uses TRBV19 and TRBJ1-1; D ambiguous. The CDR3 length is 11 residues. The V gene's germline CDR1 is LNHDA and CDR2 SQIVND (reference sequence). The V end lost 9 bases, the J end lost 5 bases, and 10 bases lay between the germline ends. CDR3 amino acids: CASLGGTEAFF. In DNA, the CDR3 is TGTGCCAGCCTCGGCGGGACTGAAGCTTTCTTT.

This clone has only one observation. J is TRBJ2-1 and V is TRBV7-6, with 7 bases fitting TRBD1. Germline lookup yields CDR1 SGHVS and CDR2 FNYEAQ. The trim removed 2 bases at V and 2 bases at J, leaving 6 bases unmatched. CDR3 length: 16 residues. DNA of the CDR3: TGTGCCAGCAGCTTACTCGGGACAGTGACCTACAATGAGCAGTTCTTC. It is translated as CASSLLGTVTYNEQFF.

This clone was counted a few times. This chain joins TRBV19 and TRBJ1-5; TRBD1 agrees at 8 bases. The CDR3 runs to 15 residues. J was trimmed by 0 bases and V by 9 bases; bases with no gene match: 7. Germline CDR1 is LNHDA and CDR2 is SQIVND (reference sequence). The CDR3 coding sequence is TGTGCCAGCAGGGCGGACAGGGCTAGCAATCAGCCCCAGCATTTT. Protein: CASRADRASNQPQHF.

This clone has only one observation. V gene TRBV27 combines with J gene TRBJ1-2, with a possible D match to TRBD1 (5 bases). The CDR3 loop spans 16 amino acids. Trimming left V 0 bases short and J 2 bases short, with 13 bases between. Germline CDR1 MNHEY, CDR2 SMNVEV (reference sequence). Written as DNA, the CDR3 is TGTGCCAGCAGTTTATCACAAACGGGGGTAAACTATGGCTACACCTTC. It translates to CASSLSQTGVNYGYTF.

A single count supports this clone. The chain has TRBV7-9 and TRBJ1-2; tentatively, D is TRBD1 (5 bases). The CDR3 runs to 13 residues. The V end was cut by 7 bases, the J end by 7 bases, with 16 bases between. Germline V gene data show CDR1 as SEHNR and CDR2 as FQNEAQ (reference sequence). CDR3 loop: CASTWGGEGGYTF. CDR3 DNA sequence: TGTGCCAGCACCTGGGGAGGGGAAGGTGGCTACACCTTC.